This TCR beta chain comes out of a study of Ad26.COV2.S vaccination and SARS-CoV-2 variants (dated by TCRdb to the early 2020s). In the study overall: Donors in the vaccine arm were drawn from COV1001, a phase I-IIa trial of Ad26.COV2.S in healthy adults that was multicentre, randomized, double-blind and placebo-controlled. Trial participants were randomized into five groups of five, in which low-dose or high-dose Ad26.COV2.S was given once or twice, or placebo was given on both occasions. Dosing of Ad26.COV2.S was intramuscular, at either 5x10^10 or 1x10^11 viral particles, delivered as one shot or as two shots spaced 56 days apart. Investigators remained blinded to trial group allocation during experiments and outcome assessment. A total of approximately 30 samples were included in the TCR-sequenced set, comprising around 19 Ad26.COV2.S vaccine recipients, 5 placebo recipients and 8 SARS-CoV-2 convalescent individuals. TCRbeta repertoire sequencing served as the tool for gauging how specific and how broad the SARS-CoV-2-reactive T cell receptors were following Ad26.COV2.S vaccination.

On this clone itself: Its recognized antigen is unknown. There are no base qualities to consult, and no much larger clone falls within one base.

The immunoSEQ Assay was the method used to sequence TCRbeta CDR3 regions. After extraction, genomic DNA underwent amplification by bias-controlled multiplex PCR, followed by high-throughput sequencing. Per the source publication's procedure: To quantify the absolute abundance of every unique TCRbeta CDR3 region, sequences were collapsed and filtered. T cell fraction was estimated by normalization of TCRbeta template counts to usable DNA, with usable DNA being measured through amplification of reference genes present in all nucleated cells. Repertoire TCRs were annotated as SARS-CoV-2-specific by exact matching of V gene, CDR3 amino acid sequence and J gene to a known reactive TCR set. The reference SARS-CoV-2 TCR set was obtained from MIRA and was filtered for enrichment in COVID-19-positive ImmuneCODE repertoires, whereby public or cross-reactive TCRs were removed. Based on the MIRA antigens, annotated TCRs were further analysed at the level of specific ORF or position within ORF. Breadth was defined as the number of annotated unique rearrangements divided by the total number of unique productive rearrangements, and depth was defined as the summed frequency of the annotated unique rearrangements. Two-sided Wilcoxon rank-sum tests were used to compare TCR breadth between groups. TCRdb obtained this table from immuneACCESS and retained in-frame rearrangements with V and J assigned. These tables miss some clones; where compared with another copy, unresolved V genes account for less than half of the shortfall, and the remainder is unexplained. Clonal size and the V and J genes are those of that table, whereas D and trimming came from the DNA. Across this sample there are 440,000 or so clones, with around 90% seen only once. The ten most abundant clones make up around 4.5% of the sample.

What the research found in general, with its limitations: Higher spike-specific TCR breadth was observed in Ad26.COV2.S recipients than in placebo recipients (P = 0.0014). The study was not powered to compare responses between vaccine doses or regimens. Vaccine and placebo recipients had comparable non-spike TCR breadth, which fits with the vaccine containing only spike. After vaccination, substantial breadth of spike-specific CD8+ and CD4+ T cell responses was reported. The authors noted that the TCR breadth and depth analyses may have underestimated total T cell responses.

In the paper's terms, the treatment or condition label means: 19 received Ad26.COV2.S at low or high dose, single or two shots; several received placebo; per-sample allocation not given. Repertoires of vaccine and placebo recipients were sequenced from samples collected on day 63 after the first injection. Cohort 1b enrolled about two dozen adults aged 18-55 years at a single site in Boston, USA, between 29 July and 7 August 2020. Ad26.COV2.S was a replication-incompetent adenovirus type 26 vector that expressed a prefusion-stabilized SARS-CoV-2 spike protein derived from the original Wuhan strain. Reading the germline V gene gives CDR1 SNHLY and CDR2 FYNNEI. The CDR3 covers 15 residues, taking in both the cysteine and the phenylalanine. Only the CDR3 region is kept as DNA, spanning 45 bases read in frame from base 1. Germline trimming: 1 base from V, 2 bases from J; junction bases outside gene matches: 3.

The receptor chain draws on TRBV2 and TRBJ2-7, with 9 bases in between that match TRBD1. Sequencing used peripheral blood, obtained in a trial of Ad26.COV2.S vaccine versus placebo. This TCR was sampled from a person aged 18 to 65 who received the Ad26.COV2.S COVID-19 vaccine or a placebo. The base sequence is TGTGCCAGCAGTGAAGGGGACAGGGCCACCTACGAGCAGTACTTC. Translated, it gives CASSEGDRATYEQYF.